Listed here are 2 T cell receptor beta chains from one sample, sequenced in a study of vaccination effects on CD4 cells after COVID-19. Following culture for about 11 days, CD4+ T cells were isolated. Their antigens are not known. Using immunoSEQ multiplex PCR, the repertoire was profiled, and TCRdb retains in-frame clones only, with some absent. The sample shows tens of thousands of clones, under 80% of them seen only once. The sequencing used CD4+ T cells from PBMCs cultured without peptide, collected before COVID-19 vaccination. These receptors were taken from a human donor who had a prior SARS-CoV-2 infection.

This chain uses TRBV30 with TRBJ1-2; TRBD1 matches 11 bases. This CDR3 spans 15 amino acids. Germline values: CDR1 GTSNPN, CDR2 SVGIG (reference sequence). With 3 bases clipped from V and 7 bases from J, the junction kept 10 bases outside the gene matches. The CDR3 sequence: CAWRRDRGFRLGYTF. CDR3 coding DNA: TGTGCCTGGAGACGGGACAGGGGGTTTCGGCTTGGCTACACCTTC.

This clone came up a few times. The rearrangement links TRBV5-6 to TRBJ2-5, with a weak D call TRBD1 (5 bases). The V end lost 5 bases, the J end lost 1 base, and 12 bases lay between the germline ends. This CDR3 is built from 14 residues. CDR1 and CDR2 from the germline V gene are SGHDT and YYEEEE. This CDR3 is CASSKGNLQETQYF. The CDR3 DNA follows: TGTGCCAGCAGTAAGGGGAACCTCCAAGAGACCCAGTACTTC.